The present T cell receptor (beta chain) was sequenced within a study of T cells after posttransplantation cyclophosphamide. Study results and limitations: After PTCy, TRB diversity resembled that of CNI/methotrexate controls.

Clones were sequenced by immunoSEQ multiplex PCR, and TCRdb holds only the in-frame ones, with some missing. This table holds 30,000 or so clones, about 87% found once. As for this clone: Its antigen remains unknown.

Germline CDR1 reads SGHRS; CDR2 reads YFSETQ. The CDR3 has 16 residues. V was clipped by 0 bases and J by 7 bases; unmatched bases: 8. The chain has TRBV5-1 and TRBJ2-1, with TRBD2 matching over 9 bases. Sample: PBMCs. This TCR was recovered from a woman aged 40-49 years with a blood cancer, CMV-positive, and with a related stem cell donor. The CDR3 region has the DNA TGCGCCAGCAGCTTGGCGCTTGCGGGGGGGCGTAATGAGCAGTTCTTC. This codes for CASSLALAGGRNEQFF.